One T cell receptor beta chain is described in this entry. Other DNA sequences in the same sample also yield this CDR3. Original analysis: Estimation of nucleated cell counts relied on the amplification of reference gene primers. Sequenced by immunoSEQ multiplex PCR; TCRdb stores in-frame clones only, minus some. The DNA gave D and trimming, while V, J and clone size come from that table. The top ten hold 10% to 15% of the sample, which has 130,000 to 150,000 clones, around 82% seen once. The data were obtained in a study of blood T cell repertoires in COVID-19. Study-level background: The analysed material was cDNA or gDNA that came from T cells, B-cell-depleted T cells, or PBMCs.

V dropped 6 bases and J dropped 1 base, with 7 bases sitting between them. This CDR3 comprises 12 residues. Germline V gene sequence: CDR1 MNHEY, CDR2 SVGAGI. This receptor was taken from a man in his 60s with active or convalescent COVID-19. Sequences were obtained from peripheral blood. J is TRBJ2-7 and V is TRBV6-5, with a tentative D call TRBD1 (6 bases). The DNA for the CDR3 is TGTGCCAGCAGAACAGGGTCCTACGAGCAGTACTTC. Amino acid sequence: CASRTGSYEQYF.